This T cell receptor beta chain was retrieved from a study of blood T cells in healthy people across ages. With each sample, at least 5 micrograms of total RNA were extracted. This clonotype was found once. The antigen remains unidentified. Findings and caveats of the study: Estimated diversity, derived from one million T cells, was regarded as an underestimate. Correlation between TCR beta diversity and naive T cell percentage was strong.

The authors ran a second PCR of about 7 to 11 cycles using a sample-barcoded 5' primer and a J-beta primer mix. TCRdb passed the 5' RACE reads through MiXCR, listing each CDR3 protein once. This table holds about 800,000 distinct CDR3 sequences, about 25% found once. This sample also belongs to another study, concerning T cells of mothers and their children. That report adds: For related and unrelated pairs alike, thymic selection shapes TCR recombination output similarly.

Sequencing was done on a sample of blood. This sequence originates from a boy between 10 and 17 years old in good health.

For the CDR3, the DNA is TGTGCCATCAGTGAGGGGACAGGGGGTCGAGCAAGCGGCTACACCTTC. Its protein product is CAISEGTGGRASGYTF. The V gene is TRBV10-3, the J gene TRBJ1-2, with 11 bases fitting TRBD1. The germline V gene encodes CDR1 ENHRY and CDR2 SYGVKD. V shed 2 bases, J shed 8 bases, and the junction held 10 bases outside the gene matches. This CDR3 has 16 residues.